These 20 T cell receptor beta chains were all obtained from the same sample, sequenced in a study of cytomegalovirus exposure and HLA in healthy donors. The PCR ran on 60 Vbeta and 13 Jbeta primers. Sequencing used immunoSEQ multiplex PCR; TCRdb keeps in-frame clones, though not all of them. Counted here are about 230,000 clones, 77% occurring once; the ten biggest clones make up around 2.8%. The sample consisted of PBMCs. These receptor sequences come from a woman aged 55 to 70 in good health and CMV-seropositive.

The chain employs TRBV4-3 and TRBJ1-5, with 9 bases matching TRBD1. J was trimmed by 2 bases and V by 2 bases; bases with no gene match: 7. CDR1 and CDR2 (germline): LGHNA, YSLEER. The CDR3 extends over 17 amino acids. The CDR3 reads CASSQHRTGVGNQPQHF. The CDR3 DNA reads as TGCGCCAGCAGCCAACACAGGACAGGGGTCGGCAATCAGCCCCAGCATTTT.

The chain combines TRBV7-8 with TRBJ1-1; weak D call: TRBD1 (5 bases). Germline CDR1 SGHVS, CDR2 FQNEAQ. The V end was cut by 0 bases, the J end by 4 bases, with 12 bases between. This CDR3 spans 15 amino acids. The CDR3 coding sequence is TGTGCCAGCAGCTTAGCAGCCGGGGGGGTCACTGAAGCTTTCTTT. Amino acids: CASSLAAGGVTEAFF.

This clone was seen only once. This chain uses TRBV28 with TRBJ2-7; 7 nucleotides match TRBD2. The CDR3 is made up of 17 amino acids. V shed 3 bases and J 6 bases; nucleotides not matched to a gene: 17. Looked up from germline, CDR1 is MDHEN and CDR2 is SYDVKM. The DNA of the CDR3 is TGTGCCAGCAGTTTGGGGAACCCTACGAGACTAGCTCGCGAGCAGTACTTC. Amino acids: CASSLGNPTRLAREQYF.

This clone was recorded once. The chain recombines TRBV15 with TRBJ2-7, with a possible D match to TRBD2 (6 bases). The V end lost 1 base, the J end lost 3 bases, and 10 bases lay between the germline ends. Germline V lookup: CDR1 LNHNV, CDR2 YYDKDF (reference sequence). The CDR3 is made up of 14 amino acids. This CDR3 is CATSRGGTVYEQYF. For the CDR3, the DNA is TGTGCCACCAGCAGAGGCGGGACGGTCTACGAGCAGTACTTC. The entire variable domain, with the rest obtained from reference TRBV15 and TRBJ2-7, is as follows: DAMVIQNPRYQVTQFGKPVTLSCSQTLNHNVMYWYQQKSSQAPKLLFHYYDKDFNNEADTPDNFQSRRPNTSFCFLDIRSPGLGDTAMYLCATSRGGTVYEQYFGPGTRLTVT.

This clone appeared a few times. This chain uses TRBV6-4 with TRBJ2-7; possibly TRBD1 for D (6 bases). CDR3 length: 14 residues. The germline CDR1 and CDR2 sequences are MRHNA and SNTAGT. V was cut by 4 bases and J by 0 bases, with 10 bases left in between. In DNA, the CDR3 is TGTGCCAGCAGTGGCCCGGACAGCTCCTACGAGCAGTACTTC. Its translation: CASSGPDSSYEQYF.

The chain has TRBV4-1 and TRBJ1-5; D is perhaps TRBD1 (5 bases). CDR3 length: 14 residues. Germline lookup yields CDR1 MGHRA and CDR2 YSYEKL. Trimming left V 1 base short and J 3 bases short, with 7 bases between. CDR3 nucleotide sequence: TGCGCCAGCAGCCAAGTCGGACACAATCAGCCCCAGCATTTT. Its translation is CASSQVGHNQPQHF.

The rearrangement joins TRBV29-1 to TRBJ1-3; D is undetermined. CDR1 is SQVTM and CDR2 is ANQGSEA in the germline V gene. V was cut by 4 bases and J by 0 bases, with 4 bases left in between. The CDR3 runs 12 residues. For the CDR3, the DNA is TGCAGCGTTGGGCTCTCTGGAAACACCATATATTTT. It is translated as CSVGLSGNTIYF.

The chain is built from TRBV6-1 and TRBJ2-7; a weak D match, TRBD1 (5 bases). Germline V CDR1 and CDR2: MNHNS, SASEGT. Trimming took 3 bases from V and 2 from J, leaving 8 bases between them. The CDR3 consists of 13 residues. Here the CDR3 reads CASSEWTTYEQYF. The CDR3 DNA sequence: TGTGCCAGCAGTGAGTGGACAACCTACGAGCAGTACTTC.

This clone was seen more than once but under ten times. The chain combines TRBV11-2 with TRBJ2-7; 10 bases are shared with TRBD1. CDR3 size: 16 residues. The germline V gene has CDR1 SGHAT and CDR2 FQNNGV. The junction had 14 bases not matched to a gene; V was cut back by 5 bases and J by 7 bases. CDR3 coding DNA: TGTGCCAGCAGCATTAGGGTCGGACAGGGGGTCGGTGAGCAGTACTTC. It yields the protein CASSIRVGQGVGEQYF.

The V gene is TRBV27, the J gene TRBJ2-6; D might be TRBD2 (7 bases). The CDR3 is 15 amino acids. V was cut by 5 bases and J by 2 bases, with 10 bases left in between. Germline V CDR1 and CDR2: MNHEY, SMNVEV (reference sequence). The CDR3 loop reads CASSPGGAGANVLTF. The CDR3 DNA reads TGTGCCAGCAGTCCGGGGGGCGCTGGGGCCAACGTCCTGACTTTC.

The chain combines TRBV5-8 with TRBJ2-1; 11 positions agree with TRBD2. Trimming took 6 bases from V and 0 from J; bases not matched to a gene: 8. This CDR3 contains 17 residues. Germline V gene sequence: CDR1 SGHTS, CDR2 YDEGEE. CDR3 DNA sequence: TGTGCCAGCACCTACGTAGCGGGGGGGAGCTCCTACAATGAGCAGTTCTTC. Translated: CASTYVAGGSSYNEQFF.

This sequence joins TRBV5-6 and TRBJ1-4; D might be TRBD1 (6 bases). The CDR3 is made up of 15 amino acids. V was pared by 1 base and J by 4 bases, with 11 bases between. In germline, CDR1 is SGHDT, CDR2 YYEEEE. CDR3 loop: CASSLTWTDNEKLFF. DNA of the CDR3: TGTGCCAGCAGCTTGACGTGGACAGATAATGAAAAACTGTTTTTT.

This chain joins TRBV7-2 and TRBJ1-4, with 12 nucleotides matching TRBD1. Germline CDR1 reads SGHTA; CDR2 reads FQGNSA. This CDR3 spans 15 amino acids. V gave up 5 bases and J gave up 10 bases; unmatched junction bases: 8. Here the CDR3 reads CASSTRDRGLSKLFF. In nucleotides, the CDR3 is TGTGCCAGCAGCACCCGGGACAGGGGGCTATCAAAACTGTTTTTT.

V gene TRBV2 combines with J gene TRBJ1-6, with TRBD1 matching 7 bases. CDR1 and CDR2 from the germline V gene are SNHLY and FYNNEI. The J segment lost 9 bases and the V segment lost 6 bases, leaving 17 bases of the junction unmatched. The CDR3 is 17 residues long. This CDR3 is CASSGIGTTGSSSPLHF. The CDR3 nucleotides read TGTGCCAGCAGCGGAATAGGTACGACAGGGAGCAGTTCACCCCTCCACTTT.

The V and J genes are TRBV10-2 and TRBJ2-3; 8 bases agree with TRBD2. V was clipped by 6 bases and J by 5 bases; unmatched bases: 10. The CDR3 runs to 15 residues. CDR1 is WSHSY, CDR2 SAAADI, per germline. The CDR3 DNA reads TGCGCCAGCAGCCTCGGGGGGGCCGGAGGAGATACGCAGTATTTT. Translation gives CASSLGGAGGDTQYF.

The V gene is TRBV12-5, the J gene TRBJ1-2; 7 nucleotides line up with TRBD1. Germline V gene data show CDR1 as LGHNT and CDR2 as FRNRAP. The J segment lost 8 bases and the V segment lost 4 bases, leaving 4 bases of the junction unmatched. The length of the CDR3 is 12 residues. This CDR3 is CASGSGGHGYTF. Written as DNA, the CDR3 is TGTGCTAGTGGTTCAGGGGGGCACGGCTACACCTTC.

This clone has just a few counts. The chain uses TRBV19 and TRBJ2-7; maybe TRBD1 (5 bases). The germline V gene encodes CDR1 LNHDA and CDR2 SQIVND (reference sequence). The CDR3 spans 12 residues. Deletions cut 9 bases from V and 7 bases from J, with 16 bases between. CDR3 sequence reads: CASEDTLGEQYF. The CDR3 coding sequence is TGTGCCAGCGAGGACACCCTTGGAGAGCAGTACTTC.

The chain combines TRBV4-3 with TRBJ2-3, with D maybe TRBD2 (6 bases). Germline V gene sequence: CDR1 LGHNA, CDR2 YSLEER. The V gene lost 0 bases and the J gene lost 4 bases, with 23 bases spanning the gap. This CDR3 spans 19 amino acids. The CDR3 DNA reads TGCGCCAGCAGCCAAGATAGTGCGGAGGGGAGGAATGTTGCAGATACGCAGTATTTT. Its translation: CASSQDSAEGRNVADTQYF.

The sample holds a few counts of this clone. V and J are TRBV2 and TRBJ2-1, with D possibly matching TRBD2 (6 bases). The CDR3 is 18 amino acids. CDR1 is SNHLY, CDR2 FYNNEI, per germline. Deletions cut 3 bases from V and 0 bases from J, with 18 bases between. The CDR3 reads CASSDVDWDSPSYNEQFF. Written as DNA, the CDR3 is TGTGCCAGCAGTGATGTAGATTGGGACTCCCCCTCCTACAATGAGCAGTTCTTC.

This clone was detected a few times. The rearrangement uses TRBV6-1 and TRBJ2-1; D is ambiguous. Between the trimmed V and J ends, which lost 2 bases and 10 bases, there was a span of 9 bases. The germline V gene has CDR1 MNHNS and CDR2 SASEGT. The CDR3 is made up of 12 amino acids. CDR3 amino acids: CASSEWFGEQFF. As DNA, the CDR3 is TGTGCCAGCAGTGAATGGTTCGGGGAGCAGTTCTTC.